The source of this TCR beta chain is a study of blood T cell repertoires in COVID-19. Produced via immunoSEQ multiplex PCR; TCRdb's table is partial and in-frame only. Altogether 150,000 to 200,000 clones are present, 89% being singletons, with the ten largest covering roughly 0.77%. Germline V lookup: CDR1 LNHDA, CDR2 SQIVND (reference sequence). J was trimmed by 4 bases and V by 4 bases; bases with no gene match: 7. The length of the CDR3 is 16 residues. Sequencing was done on a sample of PBMCs or T cells enriched from blood (not recorded which). The receptor's source is a woman between 18 and 30 years old who had recovered from COVID-19. The V gene is TRBV19, the J gene TRBJ1-5; 10 nucleotides agree with TRBD1. CDR3 bases: TGTGCCAGTAGTAGCCCGGGACAGGGGTCTAATCAGCCCCAGCATTTT. Translation gives CASSSPGQGSNQPQHF.